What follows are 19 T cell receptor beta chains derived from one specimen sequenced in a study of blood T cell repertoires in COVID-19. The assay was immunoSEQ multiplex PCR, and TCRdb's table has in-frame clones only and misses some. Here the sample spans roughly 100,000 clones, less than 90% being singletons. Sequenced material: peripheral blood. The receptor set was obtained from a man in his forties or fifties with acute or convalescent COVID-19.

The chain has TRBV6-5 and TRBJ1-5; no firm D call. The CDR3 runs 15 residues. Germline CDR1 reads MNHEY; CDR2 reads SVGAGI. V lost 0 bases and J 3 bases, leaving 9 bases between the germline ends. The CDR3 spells CASSYSGLHNQPQHF. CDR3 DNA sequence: TGTGCCAGCAGTTACTCAGGACTCCACAATCAGCCCCAGCATTTT.

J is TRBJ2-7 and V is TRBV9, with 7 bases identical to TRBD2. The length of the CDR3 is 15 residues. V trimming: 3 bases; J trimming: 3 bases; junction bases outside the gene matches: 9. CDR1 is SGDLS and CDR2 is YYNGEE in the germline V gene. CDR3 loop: CASSARDYGLYEQYF. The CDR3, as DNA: TGTGCCAGCAGCGCTAGGGACTACGGTCTCTACGAGCAGTACTTC.

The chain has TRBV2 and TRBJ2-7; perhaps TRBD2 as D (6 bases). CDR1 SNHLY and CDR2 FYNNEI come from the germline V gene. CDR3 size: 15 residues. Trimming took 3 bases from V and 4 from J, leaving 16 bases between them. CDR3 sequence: CASSDLPGSRYEQYF. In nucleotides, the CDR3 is TGTGCCAGCAGTGATCTCCCCGGGAGTAGGTACGAGCAGTACTTC.

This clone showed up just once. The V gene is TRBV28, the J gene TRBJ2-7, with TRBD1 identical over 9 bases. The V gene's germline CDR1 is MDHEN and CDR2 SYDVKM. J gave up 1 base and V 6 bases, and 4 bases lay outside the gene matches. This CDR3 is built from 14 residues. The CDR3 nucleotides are TGTGCCAGCAGGAGACAGGGGGGTTCCTACGAGCAGTACTTC. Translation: CASRRQGGSYEQYF.

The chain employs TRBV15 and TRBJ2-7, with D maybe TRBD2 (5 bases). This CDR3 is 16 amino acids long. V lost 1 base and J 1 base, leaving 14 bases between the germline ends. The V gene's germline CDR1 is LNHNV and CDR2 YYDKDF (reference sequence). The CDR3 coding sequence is TGTGCCACCAGCAGAGGGACGGCGAGGGCGTCCTACGAGCAGTACTTC. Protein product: CATSRGTARASYEQYF.

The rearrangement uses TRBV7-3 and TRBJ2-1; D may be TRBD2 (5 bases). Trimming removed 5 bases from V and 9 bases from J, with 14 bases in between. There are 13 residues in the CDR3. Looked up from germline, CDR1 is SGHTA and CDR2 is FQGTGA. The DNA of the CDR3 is TGTGCCAGCAGCCCTGGGTCCGGAGGTGAGCAGTTCTTC. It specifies CASSPGSGGEQFF.

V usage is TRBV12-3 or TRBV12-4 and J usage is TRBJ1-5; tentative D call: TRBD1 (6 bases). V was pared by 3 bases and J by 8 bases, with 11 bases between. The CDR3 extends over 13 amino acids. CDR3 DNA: TGTGCCAGCAGTTTCTCGGACAGCAAGCCCCAGCATTTT. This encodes CASSFSDSKPQHF.

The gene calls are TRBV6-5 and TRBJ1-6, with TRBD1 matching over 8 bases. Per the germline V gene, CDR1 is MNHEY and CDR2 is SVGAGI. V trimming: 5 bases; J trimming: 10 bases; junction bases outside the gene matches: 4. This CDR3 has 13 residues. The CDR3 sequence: CASSTGGDSPLHF. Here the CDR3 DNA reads TGTGCCAGCAGTACAGGGGGGGACTCACCCCTCCACTTT.

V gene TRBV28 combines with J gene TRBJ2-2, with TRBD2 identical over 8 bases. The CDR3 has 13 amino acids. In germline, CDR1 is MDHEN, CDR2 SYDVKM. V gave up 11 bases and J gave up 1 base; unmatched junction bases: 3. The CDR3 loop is CAGLAGNTGELFF. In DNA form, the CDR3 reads TGTGCCGGCCTAGCGGGGAACACCGGGGAGCTGTTTTTT. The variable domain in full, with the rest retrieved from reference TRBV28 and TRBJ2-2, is DVKVTQSSRYLVKRTGEKVFLECVQDMDHENMFWYRQDPGLGLRLIYFSYDVKMKEKGDIPEGYSVSREKKERFSLILESASTNQTSMYLCAGLAGNTGELFFGEGSRLTVL.

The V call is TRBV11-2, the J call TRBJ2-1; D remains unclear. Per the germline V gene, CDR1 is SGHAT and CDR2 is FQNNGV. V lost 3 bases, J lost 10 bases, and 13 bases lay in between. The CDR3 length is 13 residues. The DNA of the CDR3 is TGTGCCAGCAGCTTTTCTGCCTCTCGGGAGCAGTTCTTC. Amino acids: CASSFSASREQFF.

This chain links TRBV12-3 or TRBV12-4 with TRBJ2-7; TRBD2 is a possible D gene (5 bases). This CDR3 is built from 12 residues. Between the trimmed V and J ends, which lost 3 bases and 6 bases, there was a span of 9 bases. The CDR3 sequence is CASSFSRGEQYF. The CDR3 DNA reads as TGTGCCAGCAGTTTCTCCCGGGGCGAGCAGTACTTC.

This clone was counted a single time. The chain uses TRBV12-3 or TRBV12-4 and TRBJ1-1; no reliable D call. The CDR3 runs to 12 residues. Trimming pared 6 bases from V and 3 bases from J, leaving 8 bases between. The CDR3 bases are TGTGCCAGCAGCCTAGGCTACACTGAAGCTTTCTTT. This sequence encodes CASSLGYTEAFF.

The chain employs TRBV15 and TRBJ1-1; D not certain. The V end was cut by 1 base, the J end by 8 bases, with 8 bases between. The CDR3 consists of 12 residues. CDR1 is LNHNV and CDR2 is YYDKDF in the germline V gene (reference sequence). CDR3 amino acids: CATSRVSGEAFF. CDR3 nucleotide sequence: TGTGCCACCAGCAGAGTGTCGGGAGAAGCTTTCTTT. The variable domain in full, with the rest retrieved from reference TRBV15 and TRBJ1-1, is DAMVIQNPRYQVTQFGKPVTLSCSQTLNHNVMYWYQQKSSQAPKLLFHYYDKDFNNEADTPDNFQSRRPNTSFCFLDIRSPGLGDTAMYLCATSRVSGEAFFGQGTRLTVV.

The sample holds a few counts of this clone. In nucleotides, the CDR3 is TGTGCCAGCAGCCCTCAGACAGGGGAAGAGACCCAGTACTTC. Translating gives CASSPQTGEETQYF. The chain recombines TRBV7-6 with TRBJ2-5; 8 positions match TRBD1. The V segment lost 5 bases and the J segment 3 bases; nucleotides outside the gene matches: 5. The germline CDR1 and CDR2 sequences are SGHVS and FNYEAQ. This CDR3 spans 14 amino acids. Based on the CDR3 plus reference TRBV7-6 and TRBJ2-5, the full variable domain is GAGVSQSPRYKVTKRGQDVALRCDPISGHVSLYWYRQALGQGPEFLTYFNYEAQQDKSGLPNDRFSAERPEGSISTLTIQRTEQRDSAMYRCASSPQTGEETQYFGPGTRLLVL.

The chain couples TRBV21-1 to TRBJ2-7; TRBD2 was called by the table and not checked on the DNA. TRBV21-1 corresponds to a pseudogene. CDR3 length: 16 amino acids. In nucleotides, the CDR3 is TGTGCCAGCAGCAACGGTAACGGGTACTCCTCCTACGAGCAGTACTTC. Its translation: CASSNGNGYSSYEQYF.

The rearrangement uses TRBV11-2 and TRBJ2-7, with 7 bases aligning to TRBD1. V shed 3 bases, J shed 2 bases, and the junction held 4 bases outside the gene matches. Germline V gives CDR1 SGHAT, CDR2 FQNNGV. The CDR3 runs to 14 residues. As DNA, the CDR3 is TGTGCCAGCAGCTTCGGGACAGCCGCCTACGAGCAGTACTTC. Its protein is CASSFGTAAYEQYF.

The CDR3 coding sequence is TGTGCCAGCAGCCTCCGGACTAGCGGGAGGGCCCCCTTCTTC. As protein: CASSLRTSGRAPFF. The chain combines TRBV11-3 with TRBJ2-1; 15 bases are shared with TRBD2. Germline loops: CDR1 SGHNT, CDR2 YENEEA. This CDR3 comprises 14 residues. V dropped 5 bases and J dropped 16; count of bases not matched to a gene: 9.

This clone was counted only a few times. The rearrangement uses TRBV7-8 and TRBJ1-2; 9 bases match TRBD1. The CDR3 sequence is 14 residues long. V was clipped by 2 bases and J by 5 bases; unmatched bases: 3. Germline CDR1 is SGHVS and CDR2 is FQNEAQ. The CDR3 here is CASSLTGQGYGYTF. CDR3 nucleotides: TGTGCCAGCAGCTTAACAGGACAGGGGTATGGCTACACCTTC.

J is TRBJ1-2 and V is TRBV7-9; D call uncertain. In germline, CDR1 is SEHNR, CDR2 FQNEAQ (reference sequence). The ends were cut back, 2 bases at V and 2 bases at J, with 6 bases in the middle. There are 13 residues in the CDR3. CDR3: CASSLIQNYGYTF. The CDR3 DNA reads TGTGCCAGCAGCTTAATTCAGAACTATGGCTACACCTTC.